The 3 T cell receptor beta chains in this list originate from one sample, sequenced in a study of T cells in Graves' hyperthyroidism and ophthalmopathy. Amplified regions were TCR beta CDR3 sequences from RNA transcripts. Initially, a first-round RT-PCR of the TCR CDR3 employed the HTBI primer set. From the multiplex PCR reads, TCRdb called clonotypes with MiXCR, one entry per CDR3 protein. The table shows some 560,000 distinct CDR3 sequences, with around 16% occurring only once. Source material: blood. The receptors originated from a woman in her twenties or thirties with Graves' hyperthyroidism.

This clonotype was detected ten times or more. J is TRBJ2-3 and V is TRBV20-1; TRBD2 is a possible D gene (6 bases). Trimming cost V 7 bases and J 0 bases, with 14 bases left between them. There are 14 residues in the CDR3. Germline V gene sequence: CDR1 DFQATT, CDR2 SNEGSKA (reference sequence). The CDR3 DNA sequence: TGCAGTGGGATAGCGGAGACTAGCACAGATACGCAGTATTTT. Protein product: CSGIAETSTDTQYF.

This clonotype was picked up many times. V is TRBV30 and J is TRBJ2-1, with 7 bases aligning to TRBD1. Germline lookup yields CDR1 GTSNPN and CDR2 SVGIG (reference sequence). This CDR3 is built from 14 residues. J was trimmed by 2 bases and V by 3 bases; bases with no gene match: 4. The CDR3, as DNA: TGTGCCTGGAGCCGGGACAGAGCCTACAATGAGCAGTTCTTC. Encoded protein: CAWSRDRAYNEQFF. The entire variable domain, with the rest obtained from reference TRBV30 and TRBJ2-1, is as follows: SQTIHQWPATLVQPVGSPLSLECTVEGTSNPNLYWYRQAAGRGLQLLFYSVGIGQISSEVPQNLSASRPQDRQFILSSKKLLLSDSGFYLCAWSRDRAYNEQFFGPGTRLTVL.

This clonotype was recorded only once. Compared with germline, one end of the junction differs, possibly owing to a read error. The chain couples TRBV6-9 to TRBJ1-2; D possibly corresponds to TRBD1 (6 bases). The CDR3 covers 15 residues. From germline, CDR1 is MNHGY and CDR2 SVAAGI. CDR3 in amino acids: CASSYQGNSNYGYAF. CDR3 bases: TGTGCCAGCAGTTACCAGGGGAACTCGAACTATGGCTACGCCTTC.